The rows below give T cell receptor beta chains drawn from one sample of a study of T-cell reconstitution after alpha-beta-depleted transplantation in children. One entry per CDR3 protein results from TCRdb running MiXCR on the PCR reads. The sample shows about 500,000 distinct CDR3 sequences, around a third of them seen only once. The sample consisted of PBMCs from the stem cell graft donor, taken from the stem cell graft. These receptors were obtained from a human donor who donated a stem cell graft to a child with aplastic anemia. CDR3s include the opening cysteine and the closing phenylalanine or tryptophan. The D gene is left open where the match is weak. The size entry is marked missing in some rows and otherwise reads once, few, many or a size class.

D gene	clone size	V gene	J gene	CDR3 protein	CDR3 DNA
.	many	TRBV6-4	TRBJ1-1	CASREPRQRMNTEAFF	TGTGCCAGCAGGGAGCCTCGACAGAGGATGAACACTGAAGCTTTCTTT
.	.	TRBV6-5	TRBJ2-3	CASSYSTAGTDTQYF	TGTGCCAGCAGTTACTCGACCGCTGGCACAGATACGCAGTATTTT
.	.	TRBV5-6	TRBJ1-5	CASSVGRNQPQHF	TGTGCCAGCAGCGTCGGCCGCAATCAGCCCCAGCATTTT
TRBD2	.	TRBV11-2	TRBJ2-3	CASSFQAGVGDTQYF	TGTGCCAGCAGCTTCCAAGCGGGAGTGGGGGATACGCAGTATTTT
TRBD2	.	TRBV5-1	TRBJ2-1	CATSLAGERNEQFF	TGCGCCACCAGCTTGGCGGGAGAACGGAATGAGCAGTTCTTC
.	.	TRBV5-1	TRBJ1-2	CASSLVQRDPSGYTF	TGCGCCAGCAGCTTGGTACAGCGAGACCCTTCCGGCTACACCTTC
.	.	TRBV13	TRBJ2-3	CASSLRVEGTDTQYF	TGTGCCAGCAGCTTAAGGGTGGAGGGCACAGATACGCAGTATTTT
.	.	TRBV6-5	TRBJ2-7	CASSYLFGYEQYF	TGTGCCAGCAGTTACTTATTCGGCTACGAGCAGTACTTC
.	.	TRBV19	TRBJ2-7	CASSVGRGNSYEQYF	TGTGCCAGTAGTGTGGGACGGGGAAACTCCTACGAGCAGTACTTC
.	many	TRBV20-1	TRBJ1-1	CSARGRGDTEAFF	TGCAGTGCTAGAGGAAGGGGAGACACTGAAGCTTTCTTT
.	few	TRBV5-6	TRBJ2-7	CASSLDSRDGGEGEQYF	TGTGCCAGCAGCTTGGATTCCCGGGACGGCGGAGAAGGGGAGCAGTACTTC
.	.	TRBV6-2/TRBV6-3	TRBJ1-1	CASSLRESTEAFF	TGTGCCAGCAGTTTACGGGAGAGCACTGAAGCTTTCTTT
TRBD1	many	TRBV29-1	TRBJ2-7	CSAIRDRVYEQYF	TGCAGCGCCATCAGGGACAGGGTCTACGAGCAGTACTTC
TRBD2	few	TRBV29-1	TRBJ2-1	CSVALGGTSRFF	TGCAGCGTTGCCCTGGGAGGGACTAGCCGGTTCTTC
TRBD1	.	TRBV5-1	TRBJ2-5	CASSLRTGVQETQYF	TGCGCCAGCAGCTTACGGACAGGGGTGCAAGAGACCCAGTACTTC
.	once	TRBV29-1	TRBJ1-1	CSAGFQNTEAFF	TGCAGCGCCGGATTCCAGAACACTGAAGCTTTCTTT
.	few	TRBV20-1	TRBJ2-3	CSAPYSGARDTQYF	TGCAGTGCTCCCTACTCTGGGGCTAGGGATACGCAGTATTTT
TRBD1	few	TRBV2	TRBJ2-4	CASRLGQGLAKNIQYF	TGTGCCAGCAGGTTGGGACAGGGTCTAGCCAAAAACATTCAGTACTTC
TRBD1	.	TRBV15	TRBJ1-2	CATGGQDYGYTF	TGTGCCACCGGGGGACAGGACTATGGCTACACCTTC
TRBD2	.	TRBV6-5	TRBJ2-1	CASSSAGGDYNEQFF	TGTGCCAGCAGTTCCGCGGGAGGGGACTACAATGAGCAGTTCTTC
TRBD2	few	TRBV20-1	TRBJ2-1	CSARRGSGSHEQFF	TGCAGTGCTAGGAGGGGTAGCGGGAGCCATGAGCAGTTCTTC
.	few	TRBV24-1	TRBJ2-4	CATSEGIKNIQYF	TGTGCCACCAGTGAAGGTATCAAAAACATTCAGTACTTC
.	few	TRBV20-1	TRBJ2-7	CSARDQGEEQYF	TGCAGTGCTAGAGATCAAGGGGAAGAGCAGTACTTC
.	few	TRBV19	TRBJ1-2	CASSKDRTYGYTF	TGTGCCAGTAGTAAAGACAGGACCTATGGCTACACCTTC
.	few	TRBV12-3/TRBV12-4	TRBJ2-1	CASSFRLANEQFF	TGTGCCAGCAGTTTTCGGCTAGCTAATGAGCAGTTCTTC
TRBD1	few	TRBV4-2	TRBJ1-4	CASSPRPQGAANEKLFF	TGTGCCAGCAGCCCCCGACCTCAGGGGGCGGCTAATGAAAAACTGTTTTTT
.	.	TRBV12-3/TRBV12-4	TRBJ1-1	CASSPAGAQGTEAFF	TGTGCCAGCAGTCCGGCGGGGGCGCAAGGCACTGAAGCTTTCTTT
TRBD1	few	TRBV20-1	TRBJ2-1	CSANYRGNEQFF	TGCAGTGCTAACTACAGGGGCAATGAGCAGTTCTTC
.	.	TRBV24-1	TRBJ1-2	CATSDSGKNYGYTF	TGTGCCACCAGTGATTCGGGCAAGAACTATGGCTACACCTTC
TRBD1	.	TRBV6-2/TRBV6-3	TRBJ1-1	CASRIRGRGNTEAFF	TGTGCCAGCAGGATCAGGGGGCGCGGGAACACTGAAGCTTTCTTT
TRBD2	.	TRBV29-1	TRBJ2-3	CSVGVAGSSDTQYF	TGCAGCGTTGGAGTAGCGGGGTCGTCAGATACGCAGTATTTT
TRBD2	.	TRBV7-9	TRBJ2-2	CASSFGGRYTGELFF	TGTGCCAGCAGCTTTGGCGGGAGATATACCGGGGAGCTGTTTTTT
.	.	TRBV7-2	TRBJ1-1	CASSLEDNRDAEAFF	TGTGCCAGCAGCTTAGAGGACAACAGGGACGCTGAAGCTTTCTTT
.	.	TRBV20-1	TRBJ2-5	CSARTVQETQYF	TGCAGTGCTAGAACAGTGCAAGAGACCCAGTACTTC
TRBD1	.	TRBV5-5	TRBJ1-1	CASSLRDRDRDAFF	TGTGCCAGCAGCTTGAGGGACCGGGACAGGGATGCTTTCTTT
.	few	TRBV20-1	TRBJ2-5	CSARDRRSRATQYF	TGCAGTGCTAGAGATAGGAGATCACGGGCAACCCAGTACTTC
TRBD2	.	TRBV4-3	TRBJ2-3	CASSQDLMRLAGGTDTQYF	TGCGCCAGCAGCCAAGATCTAATGAGACTAGCGGGGGGCACAGATACGCAGTATTTT
.	once	TRBV12-3/TRBV12-4	TRBJ1-1	CASSLGTRDEAFF	TGTGCCAGCAGTTTAGGGACACGGGACGAAGCTTTCTTT
.	few	TRBV29-1	TRBJ2-1	CSGGQFSYNEQFF	TGCAGCGGAGGACAGTTCTCCTACAATGAGCAGTTCTTC
TRBD2	.	TRBV15	TRBJ2-5	CATSQLGLAGPETQYF	TGTGCCACCAGCCAACTAGGACTAGCGGGACCAGAGACCCAGTACTTC
.	few	TRBV19	TRBJ1-5	CASGSLGGQPQHF	TGTGCCAGTGGTTCCCTAGGGGGTCAGCCCCAGCATTTT
.	.	TRBV20-1	TRBJ2-5	CSARELSTGAEETQYF	TGCAGTGCTAGGGAACTGTCGACCGGGGCAGAAGAGACCCAGTACTTC
.	.	TRBV5-1	TRBJ1-1	CASSLENRDGKAFF	TGCGCCAGCAGCTTGGAAAACCGGGACGGTAAAGCTTTCTTT
.	few	TRBV7-2	TRBJ2-1	CASSLNSLYNEQFF	TGTGCCAGCAGCTTAAACAGCCTTTACAATGAGCAGTTCTTC
.	many	TRBV25-1	TRBJ2-1	CASRDGSSYNEQFF	TGTGCCAGCAGAGACGGGAGCTCCTACAATGAGCAGTTCTTC
.	.	TRBV5-4	TRBJ2-3	CASSLGQALTSTDTQYF	TGTGCCAGCAGCTTGGGGCAGGCCCTTACGAGCACAGATACGCAGTATTTT
.	few	TRBV20-1	TRBJ1-1	CSARDRRGNTEAFF	TGCAGTGCTAGAGATCGAAGGGGGAACACTGAAGCTTTCTTT
.	few	TRBV9	TRBJ2-7	CASSVTGEPYEQYF	TGTGCCAGCAGCGTTACGGGAGAGCCCTACGAGCAGTACTTC
.	.	TRBV4-3	TRBJ1-3	CASSQDEGNTIYF	TGCGCCAGCAGCCAGGATGAAGGAAACACCATATATTTT
.	few	TRBV20-1	TRBJ2-1	CSARDEGRFRRNEQFF	TGCAGTGCTAGAGATGAGGGGAGATTCCGTCGGAATGAGCAGTTCTTC
.	few	TRBV2	TRBJ2-3	CASSEVTDTQYF	TGTGCCAGCAGTGAGGTCACAGATACGCAGTATTTT
.	few	TRBV5-6	TRBJ2-3	CASSSGHGATQYF	TGTGCCAGCAGCTCAGGACATGGGGCTACGCAGTATTTT
.	.	TRBV5-5	TRBJ1-2	CASSLEVGQPGYTF	TGTGCCAGCAGCTTGGAGGTAGGACAACCTGGCTACACCTTC